Detailed here is one T cell receptor (beta chain). What it recognizes is unknown. These data are taken from a study of monozygotic twins with inflammatory bowel disease. The CDR3 is 14 amino acids. Per the germline V gene, CDR1 is GTSNPN and CDR2 is SVGIG (reference sequence). The RNA usage for each TCR library was about 3.5 ug of total RNA. Reanalyzing the 5' RACE reads, TCRdb keeps one entry per CDR3 protein, without DNA. Its clone listing holds about 450,000 distinct CDR3 sequences. Study observations and caveats: Healthy co-twins showed greater TCRbeta diversity (inverse Simpson) than IBD patients. No difference in repertoire similarity was seen between concordant and discordant twins, possibly because power was limited. Immunosuppressive treatment differences may have increased patient repertoire variability.

The TCR was taken from a human donor with ulcerative colitis or Crohn's disease, or a healthy co-twin of an affected twin (not recorded which). The rearrangement joins TRBV30 to TRBJ2-1. The sequenced material came from blood. This chain's CDR3 is CAWSLAISYNEQFF.